This record looks at one T cell receptor beta chain sequence and its context. As processed by the authors: Scientists estimated how many nucleated cells there were by amplifying reference gene primers. The repertoire was sequenced with immunoSEQ multiplex PCR; TCRdb's copy has only in-frame clones and lacks some. The V and J calls and the clone size are those of that table, but D and trimming were determined from the DNA. The table lists around 200,000 clones, 80% to 90% of them singletons. The sample is drawn from a study of blood T cell repertoires in COVID-19. Study details: Material from acute and convalescent COVID-19 was sourced from the United States, Italy and Spain. PBMCs, B-cell-depleted T cells, or T cells were the source of the cDNA or gDNA that made up the material.

The trim removed 3 bases at V and 4 bases at J, leaving 4 bases unmatched. The germline gives CDR1 SEHNR, CDR2 FQNEAQ (reference sequence). The CDR3 has 14 residues. The TCR originated in a man aged 45-65 years with active or convalescent COVID-19. The V and J genes are TRBV7-9 and TRBJ1-1; TRBD1 matches 8 bases. The sequenced sample was peripheral blood. CDR3 sequence: CASSFDQGATEAFF. The CDR3 region has the DNA TGTGCCAGCAGCTTCGATCAGGGGGCCACTGAAGCTTTCTTT.